Below are 9 T cell receptor beta chains sequenced from a single sample in a study of T cell responses to AZD1222 COVID-19 vaccine. Sequenced by immunoSEQ multiplex PCR; TCRdb stores in-frame clones only, minus some. Of 150,000 to 200,000 clones listed, 70% to 90% are singletons. The sample here was peripheral blood, taken on day 0 of AZD1222 vaccination. These receptors were collected from an adult in good health.

J is TRBJ2-6 and V is TRBV6-1; a possible D gene is TRBD1 (5 bases). Trimming took 6 bases from V and 6 from J, leaving 15 bases between them. Germline values: CDR1 MNHNS, CDR2 SASEGT. The CDR3 loop spans 15 amino acids. As DNA, the CDR3 is TGTGCCAGCAGGTCAGGGCTTGAGAAGGCCAACGTCCTGACTTTC. As protein: CASRSGLEKANVLTF.

This rearrangement joins TRBV4-3 to TRBJ1-6, with D hard to call. This CDR3 has 16 residues. The V end was cut by 0 bases, the J end by 1 base, with 7 bases between. Germline CDR1 LGHNA, CDR2 YSLEER. CDR3 amino acids: CASSQDGVSYNSPLHF. CDR3 sequence (DNA): TGCGCCAGCAGCCAAGACGGGGTGTCCTATAATTCACCCCTCCACTTT.

The chain carries TRBV5-5 and TRBJ2-7; D unresolved. The CDR3 contains 14 residues. Trimming took 3 bases from V and 3 from J, leaving 13 bases between them. Germline CDR1 SGHKS, CDR2 YYEKEE (reference sequence). The CDR3 coding sequence is TGTGCCAGCAGCTCGTCTATGAGTCACTACGAGCAGTACTTC. Translated, it gives CASSSSMSHYEQYF. Drawing the rest from reference TRBV5-5 and TRBJ2-7, the complete variable domain is DAGVTQSPTHLIKTRGQQVTLRCSPISGHKSVSWYQQVLGQGPQFIFQYYEKEERGRGNFPDRFSARQFPNYSSELNVNALLLGDSALYLCASSSSMSHYEQYFGPGTRLTVT.

This chain uses TRBV11-3 with TRBJ1-3, with TRBD1 matching 7 bases. J was trimmed by 3 bases and V by 5 bases; bases with no gene match: 1. The CDR3 is 13 residues long. Germline V gives CDR1 SGHNT, CDR2 YENEEA. CDR3 DNA: TGTGCCAGCAGCCGGGACAGTGGAAACACCATATATTTT. Residues: CASSRDSGNTIYF.

The chain uses TRBV19 and TRBJ1-5, with D tentatively TRBD1 (5 bases). This CDR3 is built from 14 residues. The V gene lost 5 bases and the J gene lost 9 bases, with 17 bases spanning the gap. Germline V gene lookup returns CDR1 LNHDA and CDR2 SQIVND (reference sequence). CDR3 loop: CASSSRPLQGPQHF. The CDR3 DNA follows: TGTGCCAGTAGTTCCAGGCCGCTGCAGGGGCCCCAGCATTTT.

CDR3: CASSLRDRGPYEQYF. The DNA for the CDR3 is TGTGCCAGCAGCCTAAGGGACAGGGGCCCCTACGAGCAGTACTTC. The V gene is TRBV12-1, the J gene TRBJ2-7; the table's D gene call, TRBD1, was not cross checked with the DNA. TRBV12-1 is annotated as a pseudogene. CDR3 length: 15 residues.

The V gene is TRBV6-5, the J gene TRBJ2-3; no firm D call. Trimming left V 8 bases short and J 3 bases short, with 6 bases between. Germline-derived CDR1 and CDR2 are MNHEY and SVGAGI. The CDR3 covers 11 residues. The CDR3 region has the DNA TGTGCCAGCGCATCGACAGATACGCAGTATTTT. This gives the protein CASASTDTQYF.

This chain uses TRBV27 with TRBJ2-2, with unresolved D. Germline lookup yields CDR1 MNHEY and CDR2 SMNVEV (reference sequence). The CDR3 runs to 12 residues. Trimming stripped 5 bases from V and 7 bases from J, with 8 bases between. The chain's CDR3 is CASSLNGGELFF. CDR3 sequence (DNA): TGTGCCAGCAGTCTGAATGGCGGGGAGCTGTTTTTT.

Points on this clone: The DNA is omitted, as the CDR3 cannot be located on it reliably, and the CDR3 follows TCRdb's listing. The CDR3 is CASSPLQRGELFF. The V and J genes are TRBV12-3 or TRBV12-4 and TRBJ2-2; the tabulated D call, TRBD2, remains unverified against the DNA. The CDR3 has 13 amino acids, counting both end residues.